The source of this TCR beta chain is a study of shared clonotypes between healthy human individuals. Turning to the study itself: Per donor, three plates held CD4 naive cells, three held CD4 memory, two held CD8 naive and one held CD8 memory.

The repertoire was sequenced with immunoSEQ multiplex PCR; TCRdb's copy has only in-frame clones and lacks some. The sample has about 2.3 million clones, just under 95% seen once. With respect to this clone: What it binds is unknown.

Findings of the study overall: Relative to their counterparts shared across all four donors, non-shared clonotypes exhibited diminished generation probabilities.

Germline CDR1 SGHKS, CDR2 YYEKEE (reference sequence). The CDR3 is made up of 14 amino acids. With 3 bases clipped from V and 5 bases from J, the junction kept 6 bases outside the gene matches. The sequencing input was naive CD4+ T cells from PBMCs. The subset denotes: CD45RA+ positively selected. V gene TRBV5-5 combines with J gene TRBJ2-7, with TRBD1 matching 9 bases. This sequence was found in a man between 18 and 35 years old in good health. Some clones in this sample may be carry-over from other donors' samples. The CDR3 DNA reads TGTGCCAGCAGCTCGGGACAGGGAAGGAACGAGCAGTACTTC. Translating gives CASSSGQGRNEQYF.